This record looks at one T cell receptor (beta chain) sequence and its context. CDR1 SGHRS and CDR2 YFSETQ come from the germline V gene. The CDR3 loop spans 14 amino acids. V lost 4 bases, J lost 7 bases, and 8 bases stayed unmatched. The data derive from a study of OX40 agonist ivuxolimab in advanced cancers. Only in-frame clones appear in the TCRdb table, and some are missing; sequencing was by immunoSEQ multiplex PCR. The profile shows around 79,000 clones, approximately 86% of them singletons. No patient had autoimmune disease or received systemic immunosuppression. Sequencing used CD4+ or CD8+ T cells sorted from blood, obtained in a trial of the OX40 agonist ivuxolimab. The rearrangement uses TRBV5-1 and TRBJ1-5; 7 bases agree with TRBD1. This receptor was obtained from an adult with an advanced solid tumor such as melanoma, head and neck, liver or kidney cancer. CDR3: CASSPTGNTQPQHF. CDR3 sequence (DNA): TGCGCCAGCAGCCCGACAGGGAACACACAGCCCCAGCATTTT.